The 23 T cell receptor beta chains below come from one sample, sequenced in a study of cytomegalovirus exposure and HLA in healthy donors. Here immunoSEQ multiplex PCR was the method, and the copy in TCRdb shows in-frame clones only, minus some. The repertoire holds about 310,000 clones, with roughly 88% as singletons. Sequenced: PBMCs. These receptors were collected from a young man in good health and CMV-seronegative.

V and J are TRBV7-8 and TRBJ1-3, with D unresolved. CDR1 SGHVS and CDR2 FQNEAQ come from the germline V gene. The V end was cut by 1 base, the J end by 0 bases, with 4 bases between. This CDR3 is built from 14 residues. The CDR3 coding sequence is TGTGCCAGCAGCTTAGACGGCTCTGGAAACACCATATATTTT. Protein sequence: CASSLDGSGNTIYF.

The chain carries TRBV25-1 and TRBJ1-1; D is unclear. Trimming took 1 base from V and 3 from J, leaving 6 bases between them. CDR3 length equals 13 residues. From germline, CDR1 is MGHDK and CDR2 SYGVNS. CDR3 loop: CASSELHHTEAFF. The DNA of the CDR3 is TGTGCCAGCAGTGAATTACACCACACTGAAGCTTTCTTT.

The chain recombines TRBV7-2 with TRBJ2-7, with a possible D match to TRBD1 (6 bases). CDR3 size: 14 residues. V was shortened by 0 bases and J by 1 base, with 7 bases between the two germline ends. Per the germline V gene, CDR1 is SGHTA and CDR2 is FQGNSA. The chain's CDR3 is CASSLAGTSYEQYF. The CDR3 DNA follows: TGTGCCAGCAGCTTAGCCGGGACATCCTACGAGCAGTACTTC.

The chain uses TRBV14 and TRBJ2-7; 7 nucleotides agree with TRBD2. This CDR3 has 16 amino acids. Trimming at V came to 1 base and at J to 2 bases, leaving 8 bases not matched to a gene. The germline V gene encodes CDR1 SGHDN and CDR2 FVKESK. CDR3 bases: TGTGCCAGCAGCCAAGTGGGAGGGGTGGGCACCTACGAGCAGTACTTC. As protein: CASSQVGGVGTYEQYF.

This chain joins TRBV27 and TRBJ2-1; 7 bases fit TRBD1. This CDR3 comprises 14 residues. The germline CDR1 and CDR2 sequences are MNHEY and SMNVEV (reference sequence). V was pared by 2 bases and J by 8 bases, with 6 bases of the junction left unmatched. CDR3 nucleotides: TGTGCCAGCAGTTTAGATCAGGGGGTGGATGAGCAGTTCTTC. This sequence encodes CASSLDQGVDEQFF.

This chain joins TRBV20-1 and TRBJ2-5, with 11 bases fitting TRBD2. V trimming: 7 bases; J trimming: 5 bases; junction bases outside the gene matches: 0. The germline V gene has CDR1 DFQATT and CDR2 SNEGSKA (reference sequence). This CDR3 has 11 residues. DNA for the CDR3: TGCAGTGTAGCGGGGGGGGAGACCCAGTACTTC. Encoded protein: CSVAGGETQYF.

CDR3 protein: CASRQGVGSYNEQFF. CDR3 DNA: TGTGCCAGCAGGCAGGGGGTGGGCTCCTACAATGAGCAGTTCTTC. This chain connects TRBV5-4 to TRBJ2-1; 7 positions match TRBD1. This CDR3 has 15 amino acids. Germline V gene data show CDR1 as SGHNT and CDR2 as YYREEE (reference sequence). J lost 0 bases, V lost 5 bases, and 5 bases had no gene match. Based on the CDR3 plus reference TRBV5-4 and TRBJ2-1, the full variable domain is ETGVTQSPTHLIKTRGQQVTLRCSSQSGHNTVSWYQQALGQGPQFIFQYYREEENGRGNFPPRFSGLQFPNYSSELNVNALELDDSALYLCASRQGVGSYNEQFFGPGTRLTVL.

This chain uses TRBV5-8 with TRBJ2-1, with 10 bases fitting TRBD2. This CDR3 has 16 amino acids. V shed 0 bases, J shed 4 bases, and the junction held 4 bases outside the gene matches. The germline gives CDR1 SGHTS, CDR2 YDEGEE. CDR3 loop: CASSLVSSGSYNEQFF. Written as DNA, the CDR3 is TGTGCCAGCAGCTTGGTGTCTAGCGGGAGTTACAATGAGCAGTTCTTC.

The chain recombines TRBV5-5 with TRBJ1-2; a weak D match, TRBD1 (5 bases). Deletions cut 3 bases from V and 6 bases from J, with 12 bases between. Looked up from germline, CDR1 is SGHKS and CDR2 is YYEKEE (reference sequence). This CDR3 is 13 amino acids long. The chain's CDR3 is CASSSPGFNGYTF. Written as DNA, the CDR3 is TGTGCCAGCAGCTCCCCAGGGTTCAATGGCTACACCTTC. Drawing the rest from reference TRBV5-5 and TRBJ1-2, the complete variable domain is DAGVTQSPTHLIKTRGQQVTLRCSPISGHKSVSWYQQVLGQGPQFIFQYYEKEERGRGNFPDRFSARQFPNYSSELNVNALLLGDSALYLCASSSPGFNGYTFGSGTRLTVV.

The V gene is TRBV16, the J gene TRBJ2-7; TRBD1 aligns across 8 bases. Per the germline V gene, CDR1 is KGHSY and CDR2 is FQNENV. Germline trimming cut 5 bases from V and 3 bases from J; bases unmatched to any gene: 3. CDR3 size: 13 residues. CDR3 bases: TGTGCCAGCAGCTTTGACAGGGGCTACGAGCAGTACTTC. Its translation: CASSFDRGYEQYF.

The chain couples TRBV7-9 to TRBJ1-4; D unresolved. Trimming took off 1 base at V and 3 bases at J, with 9 bases between the two ends. The CDR3 covers 15 residues. The germline V gene has CDR1 SEHNR and CDR2 FQNEAQ (reference sequence). CDR3 bases: TGTGCCAGCAGCTTAGTCCCGGAGGCTAATGAAAAACTGTTTTTT. Translating gives CASSLVPEANEKLFF.

V and J are TRBV27 and TRBJ1-4; D is undetermined. Germline CDR1 MNHEY, CDR2 SMNVEV (reference sequence). The CDR3 spans 15 residues. V dropped 0 bases and J dropped 8 bases, with 13 bases sitting between them. The CDR3 region has the DNA TGTGCCAGCAGTTTATCTGCTCCTGGAGGGGAAAAACTGTTTTTT. As protein: CASSLSAPGGEKLFF.

This chain links TRBV5-1 with TRBJ1-2; D is unresolved. The CDR3 covers 14 residues. Trimming pared 3 bases from V and 0 bases from J, leaving 9 bases between. Per germline, CDR1 SGHRS and CDR2 YFSETQ. The CDR3 region has the DNA TGCGCCAGCAGCTCGCTGACAACTAACTATGGCTACACCTTC. Encoded protein: CASSSLTTNYGYTF.

The chain recombines TRBV5-8 with TRBJ2-1; 7 bases map to TRBD1. The CDR3 is 14 residues long. Germline V gives CDR1 SGHTS, CDR2 YDEGEE. Trimming removed 4 bases from V and 8 bases from J; junction bases left unmatched: 9. Here the CDR3 reads CASSPRAGGDEQFF. The DNA of the CDR3 is TGTGCCAGCAGCCCCCGAGCAGGGGGAGATGAGCAGTTCTTC.

The rearrangement joins TRBV10-3 to TRBJ2-3, with a tentative D call TRBD2 (6 bases). Per the germline V gene, CDR1 is ENHRY and CDR2 is SYGVKD. This CDR3 spans 14 amino acids. V was clipped by 4 bases and J by 3 bases, with 11 bases between them. CDR3 bases: TGTGCCATCAGTGCCGCCCGGGGGACAGATACGCAGTATTTT. Translation gives CAISAARGTDTQYF.

This sequence joins TRBV5-4 and TRBJ1-2; TRBD1 is a possible D gene (5 bases). V was pared by 3 bases and J by 3 bases, with 9 bases between. The CDR3 contains 13 residues. Germline CDR1 SGHNT, CDR2 YYREEE (reference sequence). Here the CDR3 DNA reads TGTGCCAGCAGCTCCCGGGGGTACTATGGCTACACCTTC. Protein: CASSSRGYYGYTF.

This chain joins TRBV6-5 and TRBJ2-7; 7 bases map to TRBD1. Trimming took 2 bases from V and 0 from J; bases not matched to a gene: 7. Germline values: CDR1 MNHEY, CDR2 SVGAGI. The CDR3 sequence is 16 residues long. The CDR3 loop is CASSYTGAHSSYEQYF. CDR3 in DNA: TGTGCCAGCAGTTACACAGGGGCCCATAGCTCCTACGAGCAGTACTTC.

This chain connects TRBV4-1 to TRBJ2-2; TRBD1 matches at 11 bases. The CDR3 spans 17 residues. The germline gives CDR1 MGHRA, CDR2 YSYEKL. Unmatched junction bases numbered 6, after V lost 6 bases and J lost 0 bases. The CDR3 DNA is TGCGCCAGCAGTCTGGACAGGGGGCGAGCGAACACCGGGGAGCTGTTTTTT. Amino acids: CASSLDRGRANTGELFF.

The V gene is TRBV4-3, the J gene TRBJ1-2; D call uncertain. The V gene lost 0 bases and the J gene lost 5 bases, with 7 bases spanning the gap. The CDR3 extends over 13 amino acids. The V gene's germline CDR1 is LGHNA and CDR2 YSLEER. CDR3 amino acids: CASSQESGYGYTF. The CDR3, as DNA: TGCGCCAGCAGCCAAGAATCCGGGTATGGCTACACCTTC.

The J gene is TRBJ2-2, the V gene TRBV29-1; 11 nucleotides match TRBD1. This CDR3 has 17 residues. Germline CDR1 and CDR2: SQVTM and ANQGSEA. The ends lost 4 bases at V and 7 bases at J; junction bases unmatched: 14. CDR3 DNA sequence: TGCAGCGTTGGAAGGGGTACCGGGACAGGGGGTATCGGGGAGCTGTTTTTT. Translation: CSVGRGTGTGGIGELFF.

This chain connects TRBV18 to TRBJ2-2, with D perhaps TRBD1 (6 bases). The CDR3 has 14 residues. CDR1 and CDR2 from the germline V gene are KGHSH and LQKENI. V lost 6 bases to trimming and J lost 3 bases, with 11 bases between them. CDR3 residues: CASSDRRYTGELFF. The DNA of the CDR3 is TGTGCCAGCTCTGACAGGCGATACACCGGGGAGCTGTTTTTT. Supplemented by reference TRBV18 and TRBJ2-2, the full variable domain reads NAGVMQNPRHLVRRRGQEARLRCSPMKGHSHVYWYRQLPEEGLKFMVYLQKENIIDESGMPKERFSAEFPKEGPSILRIQQVVRGDSAAYFCASSDRRYTGELFFGEGSRLTVL.

The chain combines TRBV27 with TRBJ2-7, with 9 bases matching TRBD1. The J segment lost 2 bases and the V segment lost 6 bases, leaving 8 bases of the junction unmatched. From germline, CDR1 is MNHEY and CDR2 SMNVEV (reference sequence). The length of the CDR3 is 15 residues. CDR3 nucleotide sequence: TGTGCCAGCAGAAGGGGGACAGGGTACGCCTACGAGCAGTACTTC. Its translation is CASRRGTGYAYEQYF.

The chain employs TRBV19 and TRBJ2-7; 7 nucleotides agree with TRBD1. Germline V gene data show CDR1 as LNHDA and CDR2 as SQIVND (reference sequence). The CDR3 extends over 15 amino acids. V lost 5 bases, J lost 0 bases, and 7 bases stayed unmatched. In nucleotides, the CDR3 is TGTGCCAGTAGTTGGGACAGTACCAACTCCTACGAGCAGTACTTC. It is translated as CASSWDSTNSYEQYF.